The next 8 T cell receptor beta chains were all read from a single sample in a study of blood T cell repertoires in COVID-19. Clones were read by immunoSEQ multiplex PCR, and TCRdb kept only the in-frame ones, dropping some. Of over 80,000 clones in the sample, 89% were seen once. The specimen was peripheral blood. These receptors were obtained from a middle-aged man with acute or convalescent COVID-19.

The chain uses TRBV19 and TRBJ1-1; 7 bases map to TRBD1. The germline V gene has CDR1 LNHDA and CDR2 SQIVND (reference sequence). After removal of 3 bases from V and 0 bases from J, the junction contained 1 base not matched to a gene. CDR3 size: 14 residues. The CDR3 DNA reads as TGTGCCAGTAGTATGGGACAGCTGAACACTGAAGCTTTCTTT. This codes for CASSMGQLNTEAFF.

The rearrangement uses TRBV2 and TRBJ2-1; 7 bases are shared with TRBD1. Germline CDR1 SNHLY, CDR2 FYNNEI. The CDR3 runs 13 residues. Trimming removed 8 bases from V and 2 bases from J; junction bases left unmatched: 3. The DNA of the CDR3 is TGTGCCAGCCGACAGGGAGCCTACAATGAGCAGTTCTTC. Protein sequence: CASRQGAYNEQFF.

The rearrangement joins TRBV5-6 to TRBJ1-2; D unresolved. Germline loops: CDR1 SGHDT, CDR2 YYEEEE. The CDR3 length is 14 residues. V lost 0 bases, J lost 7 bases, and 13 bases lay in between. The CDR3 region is CASSLARRLGGYTF. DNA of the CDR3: TGTGCCAGCAGCTTGGCCCGGAGATTGGGTGGCTACACCTTC.

The CDR3 DNA reads TGCGCCAGCAGCTTCGTTGCGGGCGATAGCACAGATACGCAGTATTTT. This sequence encodes CASSFVAGDSTDTQYF. The chain couples TRBV5-1 to TRBJ2-3, with a tentative D call TRBD2 (5 bases). V was cut by 2 bases and J by 0 bases, with 13 bases left in between. Germline CDR1 SGHRS, CDR2 YFSETQ. The CDR3 is 16 amino acids.

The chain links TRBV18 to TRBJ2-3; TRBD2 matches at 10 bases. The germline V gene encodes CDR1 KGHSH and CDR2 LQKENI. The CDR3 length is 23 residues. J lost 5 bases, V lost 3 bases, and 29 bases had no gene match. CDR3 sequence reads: CASSPQNDGPAGGPWKLIDTQYF. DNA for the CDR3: TGTGCCAGCTCACCGCAAAACGACGGGCCAGCGGGGGGGCCGTGGAAGTTAATAGATACGCAGTATTTT.

The CDR3, as DNA: TGTGCCAGCAGTTTGCAGGGGCAGGGCAAAGCTTTCTTT. Its translation: CASSLQGQGKAFF. The chain uses TRBV28 and TRBJ1-1, with D possibly being TRBD1 (6 bases). V lost 3 bases to trimming and J lost 9 bases, with 14 bases between them. The CDR3 is 13 amino acids. The V gene's germline CDR1 is MDHEN and CDR2 SYDVKM.

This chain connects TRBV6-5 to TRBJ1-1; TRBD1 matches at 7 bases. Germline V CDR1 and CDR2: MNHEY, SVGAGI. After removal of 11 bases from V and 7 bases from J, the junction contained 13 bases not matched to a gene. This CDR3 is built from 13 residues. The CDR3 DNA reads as TGTGCCGTACCGGGACAGAAGTTTATTGAAGCTTTCTTT. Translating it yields CAVPGQKFIEAFF.

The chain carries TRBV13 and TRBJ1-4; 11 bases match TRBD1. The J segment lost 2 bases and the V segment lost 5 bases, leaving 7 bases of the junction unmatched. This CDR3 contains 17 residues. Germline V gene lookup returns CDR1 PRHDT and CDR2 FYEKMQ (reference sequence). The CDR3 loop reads CASSGWTGGWTNEKLFF. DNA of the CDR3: TGTGCCAGCAGCGGATGGACAGGGGGCTGGACTAATGAAAAACTGTTTTTT.